These 16 T cell receptor beta chains came from one sample sequenced in a study of blood T cell repertoires in COVID-19. Method: immunoSEQ multiplex PCR; TCRdb's copy keeps in-frame clones and lacks some. The table lists under 300,000 clones, around nine tenths of them singletons. The sample was peripheral blood. The receptors shown here come from a middle-aged woman who had recovered from COVID-19.

The sample holds one count of this clone. This chain uses TRBV6-2 or TRBV6-3 with TRBJ1-2; D is perhaps TRBD1 (6 bases). V was trimmed by 2 bases and J by 5 bases, leaving 12 bases between them. Looked up from germline, CDR1 is MNHEY and CDR2 is SVGEGT. This CDR3 is 14 amino acids long. CDR3: CASSYLQQGYGYTF. For the CDR3, the DNA is TGTGCCAGCAGTTACCTCCAACAGGGTTATGGCTACACCTTC.

This chain links TRBV27 with TRBJ2-7, with D perhaps TRBD1 (6 bases). Germline V CDR1 and CDR2: MNHEY, SMNVEV (reference sequence). The CDR3 covers 17 residues. With 7 bases removed from V and 10 bases from J, the gap between germline ends came to 32 bases. CDR3 DNA: TGTGCCAGCATTCGGGACACTAAAAGATGGTCGCCCCAAGTCCAGTACTTC. Residues: CASIRDTKRWSPQVQYF.

V and J are TRBV18 and TRBJ2-5; a weak D match, TRBD1 (5 bases). The CDR3 spans 13 residues. Trimming removed 4 bases at V and 7 bases at J, with 13 bases between. Germline loops: CDR1 KGHSH, CDR2 LQKENI. The CDR3 region has the DNA TGTGCCAGCTCACAGGAAGGGGCTGGGACCCAGTACTTC. Its protein is CASSQEGAGTQYF.

The chain joins TRBV11-2 to TRBJ1-5, with 8 positions matching TRBD1. Germline lookup yields CDR1 SGHAT and CDR2 FQNNGV. V lost 0 bases and J lost 6; bases outside the gene matches: 10. The length of the CDR3 is 17 residues. CDR3 nucleotide sequence: TGTGCCAGCAGCTTAGATACAGGCAGGGGGCTGAGTCAGCCCCAGCATTTT. Residues: CASSLDTGRGLSQPQHF.

This clone was seen just once. Here the CDR3 DNA reads TGTGCCTGCGCCCGGCAGGCATTTTCGAACACCGGGGAGCTGTTTTTT. This encodes CACARQAFSNTGELFF. This chain links TRBV30 with TRBJ2-2; D is unclear. The V gene lost 6 bases and the J gene lost 0 bases, with 17 bases spanning the gap. From germline, CDR1 is GTSNPN and CDR2 SVGIG (reference sequence). CDR3 length: 16 residues.

This clone was counted only a few times. J is TRBJ2-2 and V is TRBV4-2; 15 bases map to TRBD2. In germline, CDR1 is LGHNA, CDR2 YNFKEQ. Losses at the gene ends were 0 bases for V and 0 bases for J; bases not matched to a gene: 2. This CDR3 is 19 amino acids long. The CDR3 bases are TGTGCCAGCAGCCAAGATCGGACTAGCGGGAGGGCGAACACCGGGGAGCTGTTTTTT. Protein: CASSQDRTSGRANTGELFF.

V usage is TRBV7-6 and J usage is TRBJ1-2; 7 nucleotides align to TRBD1. This CDR3 is built from 16 residues. Per germline, CDR1 SGHVS and CDR2 FNYEAQ. Losses at the gene ends were 5 bases for V and 8 bases for J; bases not matched to a gene: 17. CDR3 protein: CASSPQLPGGMRGYTF. The CDR3, as DNA: TGTGCCAGCAGCCCGCAACTACCAGGGGGAATGCGAGGCTACACCTTC.

The chain couples TRBV5-1 to TRBJ2-7; D might be TRBD1 (5 bases). CDR1 is SGHRS and CDR2 is YFSETQ in the germline V gene. The V end was cut by 2 bases, the J end by 3 bases, with 15 bases between. This CDR3 comprises 15 residues. The CDR3 is CASSFQPGMRYEQYF. Written as DNA, the CDR3 is TGCGCCAGCAGCTTTCAACCAGGGATGCGCTACGAGCAGTACTTC.

V usage is TRBV21-1 and J usage is TRBJ1-6; TRBD1, the D gene given by the table, was not confirmed from the DNA. TRBV21-1 is assigned pseudogene status. The CDR3 totals 17 residues. CDR3 protein: CASRYFRAGSYNSPLHF. DNA for the CDR3: TGTGCCAGCAGGTACTTCAGGGCTGGATCCTATAATTCACCCCTCCACTTT.

The chain has TRBV19 and TRBJ1-4, with D perhaps matching TRBD1 (5 bases). CDR1 is LNHDA, CDR2 SQIVND, per germline (reference sequence). The CDR3 extends over 15 amino acids. The V end lost 1 base, the J end lost 8 bases, and 14 bases lay between the germline ends. The CDR3 DNA follows: TGTGCCAGTAGTATAGCAGGGAACGTGCGGGAAAAACTGTTTTTT. Translation gives CASSIAGNVREKLFF.

CDR3 sequence reads: CSVARAGELFF. The CDR3 nucleotides read TGCAGCGTCGCGCGGGCCGGGGAGCTGTTTTTT. This chain links TRBV29-1 with TRBJ2-2; a weak D match, TRBD2 (5 bases). The CDR3 is 11 residues long. Germline V lookup: CDR1 SQVTM, CDR2 ANQGSEA. Trimming took off 6 bases at V and 6 bases at J, with 8 bases between the two ends.

This chain links TRBV5-8 with TRBJ2-2; D might be TRBD2 (7 bases). The V end lost 0 bases, the J end lost 5 bases, and 17 bases lay between the germline ends. In germline, CDR1 is SGHTS, CDR2 YDEGEE. This CDR3 comprises 17 residues. The CDR3 region has the DNA TGTGCCAGCAGCTTGGTGGGCGCGGGGGCGAGGACCGGGGAGCTGTTTTTT. Protein sequence: CASSLVGAGARTGELFF. Supplemented by reference TRBV5-8 and TRBJ2-2, the full variable domain reads EAGVTQSPTHLIKTRGQQATLRCSPISGHTSVYWYQQALGLGLQFLLWYDEGEERNRGNFPPRFSGRQFPNYSSELNVNALELEDSALYLCASSLVGAGARTGELFFGEGSRLTVL.

This clone was observed a handful of times. This sequence joins TRBV19 and TRBJ2-2; 7 bases are shared with TRBD2. V lost 6 bases and J lost 7; bases outside the gene matches: 14. The CDR3 totals 16 residues. Germline loops: CDR1 LNHDA, CDR2 SQIVND (reference sequence). The CDR3 coding sequence is TGTGCCAGTAGAGAGGGCAGTCGCGGGAGCGTCGGGGAGCTGTTTTTT. The encoded protein is CASREGSRGSVGELFF. Drawing the rest from reference TRBV19 and TRBJ2-2, the complete variable domain is DGGITQSPKYLFRKEGQNVTLSCEQNLNHDAMYWYRQDPGQGLRLIYYSQIVNDFQKGDIAEGYSVSREKKESFPLTVTSAQKNPTAFYLCASREGSRGSVGELFFGEGSRLTVL.

This chain joins TRBV27 and TRBJ1-6; D might be TRBD1 (6 bases). V shed 7 bases and J shed 7 bases, with 23 bases lying between them. The germline CDR1 and CDR2 sequences are MNHEY and SMNVEV (reference sequence). The CDR3 is made up of 17 amino acids. The CDR3 DNA follows: TGTGCCAGCACCAAAGGCGGGGGCCAAAGGGGGAATTCACCCCTCCACTTT. This gives the protein CASTKGGGQRGNSPLHF.

This chain uses TRBV5-1 with TRBJ1-2; 10 bases agree with TRBD1. The trim removed 2 bases at V and 6 bases at J, leaving 10 bases unmatched. CDR3 size: 16 residues. Germline V gene sequence: CDR1 SGHRS, CDR2 YFSETQ. The CDR3, as DNA: TGCGCCAGCAGCTTCGGGGGTGACAGGGGGCATCATGGCTACACCTTC. Amino acid sequence: CASSFGGDRGHHGYTF.

The genes are TRBV24-1 and TRBJ2-1; D gene uncertain. The CDR3 extends over 15 amino acids. The V gene's germline CDR1 is KGHDR and CDR2 SFDVKD. V was shortened by 0 bases and J by 5 bases, with 10 bases between the two germline ends. The CDR3 region has the DNA TGTGCCACCAGTGATTTGCAACAGAGTGACAATGAGCAGTTCTTC. Translated: CATSDLQQSDNEQFF.